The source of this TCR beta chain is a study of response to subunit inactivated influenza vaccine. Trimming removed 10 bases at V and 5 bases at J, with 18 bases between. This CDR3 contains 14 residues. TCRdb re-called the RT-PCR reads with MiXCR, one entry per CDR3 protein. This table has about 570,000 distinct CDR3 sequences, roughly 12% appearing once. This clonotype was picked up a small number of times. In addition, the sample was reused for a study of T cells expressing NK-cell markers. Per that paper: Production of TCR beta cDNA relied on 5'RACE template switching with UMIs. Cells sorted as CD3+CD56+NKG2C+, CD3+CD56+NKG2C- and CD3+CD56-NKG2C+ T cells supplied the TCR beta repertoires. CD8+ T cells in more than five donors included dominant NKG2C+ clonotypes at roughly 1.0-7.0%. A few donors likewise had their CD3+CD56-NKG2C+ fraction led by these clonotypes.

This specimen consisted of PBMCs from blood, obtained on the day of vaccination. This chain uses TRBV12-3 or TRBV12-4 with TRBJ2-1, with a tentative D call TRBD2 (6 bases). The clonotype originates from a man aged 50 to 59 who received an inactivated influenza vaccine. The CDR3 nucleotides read TGTGCCACAACGACTAGACACCACGACAATGAGCAGTTCTTC. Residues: CATTTRHHDNEQFF.